This TCR beta chain was sequenced in a study of blood T cell repertoires in COVID-19. Study-level information: T cells, B-cell-depleted T cells, or PBMCs supplied cDNA or gDNA.

Patients in Seattle were enrolled during active infection, then followed longitudinally. The CDR3 is 15 amino acids. The V and J ends lost 2 bases and 3 bases, in that order; junction bases with no gene match: 6. Looked up from germline, CDR1 is GTSNPN and CDR2 is SVGIG (reference sequence). As processed by the authors: How many nucleated cells were present was estimated from reference gene primer amplification. Method: immunoSEQ multiplex PCR; TCRdb's copy keeps in-frame clones and lacks some. V, J and clone size derive from that table, while D and trimming were established from the DNA sequence. Among a few hundred thousand clones, just under 90% were seen once, and the ten largest hold 8.5% to 14%.

The sequence derives from a woman in her twenties or thirties with COVID-19, enrolled during active disease. This sequence joins TRBV30 and TRBJ2-1; 8 bases match TRBD1. Sequenced: peripheral blood. CDR3 region: CAWSREDRVYNEQFF. CDR3 coding DNA: TGTGCCTGGAGTAGGGAGGACAGGGTCTACAATGAGCAGTTCTTC. The full variable domain, in which reference TRBV30 and TRBJ2-1 provide the parts outside the CDR3, is SQTIHQWPATLVQPVGSPLSLECTVEGTSNPNLYWYRQAAGRGLQLLFYSVGIGQISSEVPQNLSASRPQDRQFILSSKKLLLSDSGFYLCAWSREDRVYNEQFFGPGTRLTVL.